This T cell receptor (beta chain) was obtained from a study of blood T cells in healthy people across ages. Across the whole study: Template switching captured about one barcoded beta molecule per two T cells.

There are many counts of this clonotype. The use of a sample-barcoded 5' primer and a J-beta primer mix characterized a second PCR of 7 to 11 cycles. TCRdb re-analysed the 5' RACE reads in MiXCR, keeping a single row per CDR3 protein. This table has around 800,000 distinct CDR3 sequences, 46% appearing once. The germline CDR1 and CDR2 sequences are SGHRS and YFSETQ. The CDR3 spans 16 residues. V lost 4 bases to trimming and J lost 4 bases; unmatched junction nucleotides: 8. Sequencing was performed on blood. The genes are TRBV5-1 and TRBJ2-1; 10 nucleotides match TRBD2. This clonotype was sampled from an elderly man in good health. For the CDR3, the DNA is TGCGCCAGCAGCCCCCAAGGAGCGGGAGGGTACAATGAGCAGTTCTTC. Translation: CASSPQGAGGYNEQFF.